One sample yielded the 10 T cell receptor beta chains listed below, sequenced in a study of response to subunit inactivated influenza vaccine. From the RT-PCR reads, TCRdb called clonotypes with MiXCR, one entry per CDR3 protein. Of under 850,000 distinct CDR3 sequences in the sample, approximately 18% were seen once. This material consisted of PBMCs from blood, taken roughly 5 days after vaccination. The receptors were sampled from a man aged 45 to 65 who received an inactivated influenza vaccine.

This clonotype turned up a few times. The chain joins TRBV25-1 to TRBJ2-3; 9 positions match TRBD2. Germline trimming cut 3 bases from V and 2 bases from J; bases unmatched to any gene: 3. Germline-derived CDR1 and CDR2 are MGHDK and SYGVNS. CDR3 length: 15 residues. CDR3 residues: CASSDLAGITDTQYF. In DNA, the CDR3 is TGTGCCAGCAGTGATCTAGCGGGAATCACAGATACGCAGTATTTT.

The chain employs TRBV14 and TRBJ2-1; 8 bases align to TRBD1. The trim removed 0 bases at V and 3 bases at J, leaving 10 bases unmatched. This CDR3 is built from 18 residues. Germline loops: CDR1 SGHDN, CDR2 FVKESK. The CDR3 coding sequence is TGTGCCAGCAGCCAAGATCTGGACAGGGAAACTAGCTACAATGAGCAGTTCTTC. It is translated as CASSQDLDRETSYNEQFF.

Ten or more counts support this clonotype. This chain's CDR3 is CASSSGTALGNTIYF. For the CDR3, the DNA is TGCGCCAGCAGTTCCGGGACAGCACTAGGAAACACCATATATTTT. The chain has TRBV5-1 and TRBJ1-3; TRBD1 agrees at 7 bases. CDR3 length: 15 residues. Germline V CDR1 and CDR2: SGHRS, YFSETQ. The junction had 9 bases not matched to a gene; V was cut back by 5 bases and J by 4 bases.

This clonotype was found a few times. At one end, the junction sequence differs from germline, possibly due to a read error. The J gene is TRBJ2-4, the V gene TRBV7-2; TRBD2 aligns across 8 bases. The V gene's germline CDR1 is SGHTA and CDR2 FQGNSA. This CDR3 is built from 14 residues. The CDR3 DNA sequence: TGTGCCAGCAGCTTGAATCCCGATTGGCAGGGGACTAGCTTC. Encoded protein: CASSLNPDWQGTSF.

The count of this clonotype is one. CDR3 loop: CSARYTGMSNQPQHF. CDR3 DNA sequence: TGCAGTGCTAGGTACACAGGGATGAGCAATCAGCCCCAGCATTTT. The rearrangement links TRBV20-1 to TRBJ1-5; TRBD1 might be the D (6 bases). The ends were cut back, 3 bases at V and 1 base at J, with 13 bases in the middle. Germline V gene sequence: CDR1 DFQATT, CDR2 SNEGSKA (reference sequence). The CDR3 runs to 15 residues.

This clonotype came up many times. This sequence joins TRBV5-1 and TRBJ2-7, with 11 bases that match TRBD1. Looked up from germline, CDR1 is SGHRS and CDR2 is YFSETQ. J lost 4 bases, V lost 0 bases, and 3 bases had no gene match. The CDR3 has 15 amino acids. CDR3: CASSLAGQGAYEQYF. The CDR3 DNA follows: TGCGCCAGCAGCTTGGCAGGACAGGGGGCTTACGAGCAGTACTTC. The entire variable domain, with the rest obtained from reference TRBV5-1 and TRBJ2-7, is as follows: KAGVTQTPRYLIKTRGQQVTLSCSPISGHRSVSWYQQTPGQGLQFLFEYFSETQRNKGNFPGRFSGRQFSNSRSEMNVSTLELGDSALYLCASSLAGQGAYEQYFGPGTRLTVT.

This CDR3 reads CSVGKGTDYEQYF. In DNA form, the CDR3 reads TGCAGCGTTGGAAAGGGGACAGACTACGAGCAGTACTTC. The rearrangement uses TRBV29-1 and TRBJ2-7; 7 nucleotides match TRBD1. In germline, CDR1 is SQVTM, CDR2 ANQGSEA. This CDR3 region has 13 residues. The junction had 6 bases not matched to a gene; V was cut back by 4 bases and J by 3 bases.

This clonotype appeared a few times. The chain has TRBV4-2 and TRBJ1-5; maybe TRBD1 (5 bases). The CDR3 runs to 15 residues. V was clipped by 0 bases and J by 9 bases, with 15 bases between them. Germline V gives CDR1 LGHNA, CDR2 YNFKEQ. The CDR3: CASSQDVNNRRPQHF. CDR3 nucleotides: TGTGCCAGCAGCCAAGACGTTAACAACAGGAGGCCCCAGCATTTT.

This CDR3 is CASSQGTKGTDTQYF. CDR3 DNA: TGCGCCAGCAGCCAAGGCACGAAGGGCACAGATACGCAGTATTTT. This chain connects TRBV4-3 to TRBJ2-3, with D hard to call. The germline V gene has CDR1 LGHNA and CDR2 YSLEER. V lost 1 base to trimming and J lost 1 base, with 9 bases between them. This CDR3 region has 15 residues.

This clonotype was detected many times. The chain carries TRBV7-6 and TRBJ2-1; 9 nucleotides align to TRBD1. CDR3 size: 15 residues. V was pared by 2 bases and J by 4 bases, with 3 bases of the junction left unmatched. Germline values: CDR1 SGHVS, CDR2 FNYEAQ. Here the CDR3 DNA reads TGTGCCAGCAGCTTAACGGGACAGGGTTACAATGAGCAGTTCTTC. It specifies CASSLTGQGYNEQFF.